The rows below give T cell receptor beta chains drawn from one sample of a study of PD-1 blockade in mismatch repair-deficient tumors. Profiling relied on immunoSEQ multiplex PCR, and the TCRdb table lists in-frame clones only, not all of them. The sample holds 40,000 or so clones; 70% to 80% are singletons and the top ten take 22%. This specimen consisted of peripheral blood, obtained 4 weeks after starting pembrolizumab. These receptors originate from an adult with mismatch repair-deficient cancer. Both conserved end residues are part of each CDR3. The D gene is left open where the match is weak. A row's size may be missing; if present it is once, few, many or a size class.

v_call	d_call	j_call	clone_size	cdr3_aa	cdr3_nt
TRBV28	TRBD1	TRBJ2-7	-	CASRTTGVYEQYF	TGTGCCAGCAGAACGACAGGGGTTTACGAGCAGTACTTC
TRBV7-9	-	TRBJ2-5	-	CASSLGGGGPQETQYF	TGTGCCAGCAGCTTAGGCGGGGGCGGCCCTCAAGAGACCCAGTACTTC
TRBV9	-	TRBJ2-5	-	CASSVGSRQETQYF	TGTGCCAGCAGCGTAGGATCCAGACAAGAGACCCAGTACTTC
TRBV5-1	TRBD1	TRBJ2-7	-	CASRLIGTAYEQYF	TGCGCCAGCAGATTAATTGGGACAGCCTACGAGCAGTACTTC
TRBV28	TRBD1	TRBJ2-3	-	CASSLRTPGTGQDF	TGTGCCAGCAGTTTACGGACCCCCGGGACAGGGCAGGATTTT
TRBV28	-	TRBJ1-1	-	CASSSSQKLAEAFF	TGTGCCAGCAGTTCGTCTCAGAAGCTGGCTGAAGCTTTCTTT
TRBV6-1	TRBD2	TRBJ2-3	-	CASSEGSFGGGLDTQYF	TGTGCCAGCAGTGAAGGGTCTTTCGGGGGAGGGCTGGATACGCAGTATTTT
TRBV14	-	TRBJ1-2	-	CASSQRMVGLNYGYTF	TGTGCCAGCAGCCAGCGTATGGTAGGCTTAAACTATGGCTACACCTTC
TRBV11-1	TRBD1	TRBJ2-7	-	CASSLVRGTAYEQYF	TGTGCCAGCAGCTTAGTTAGAGGGACAGCATACGAGCAGTACTTC
TRBV2	TRBD1	TRBJ1-2	-	CASTPTGLEGGYTF	TGTGCCAGCACCCCGACAGGGTTAGAGGGAGGCTACACCTTC
TRBV4-3	-	TRBJ2-1	-	CASSQDSGAIYNEQFF	TGCGCCAGCAGCCAAGATTCCGGGGCCATTTACAATGAGCAGTTCTTC
TRBV27	-	TRBJ2-3	-	CATEIRIAGSADTQYF	TGTGCCACCGAAATCCGCATAGCAGGGAGCGCAGATACGCAGTATTTT
TRBV2	-	TRBJ1-1	-	CASSREWGEAFF	TGTGCCAGCAGTCGTGAGTGGGGTGAAGCTTTCTTT
TRBV14	TRBD2	TRBJ2-1	-	CASSPRLAGEQFF	TGTGCCAGCAGCCCTCGACTAGCGGGTGAGCAGTTCTTC
TRBV6-4	-	TRBJ1-1	-	CASTGTHGGNTEAFF	TGTGCCAGCACCGGGACCCACGGTGGGAACACTGAAGCTTTCTTT
TRBV5-4	TRBD1	TRBJ2-7	-	CASSRTGDPYEQYF	TGTGCCAGCAGCAGGACAGGGGACCCCTACGAGCAGTACTTC
TRBV18	TRBD1	TRBJ2-1	-	CASSHPGTDDNEQFF	TGTGCCAGCTCACACCCCGGGACAGACGACAATGAGCAGTTCTTC
TRBV29-1	TRBD1	TRBJ2-7	-	CSVDPGQGSYEQYF	TGCAGCGTTGACCCGGGACAGGGGTCCTACGAGCAGTACTTC
TRBV7-2	TRBD2	TRBJ2-1	-	CASRRPGTTYNEQFF	TGTGCCAGCAGGCGCCCCGGGACTACCTACAATGAGCAGTTCTTC
TRBV25-1	TRBD1	TRBJ1-5	few	CASSDGDRGGNQPQHF	TGTGCCAGCAGTGATGGTGACAGGGGAGGCAATCAGCCCCAGCATTTT
TRBV5-1	TRBD1	TRBJ2-1	-	CASSLQGASNNEQFF	TGCGCCAGCAGCTTACAGGGGGCTTCTAACAATGAGCAGTTCTTC
TRBV6-4	TRBD2	TRBJ2-5	-	CASSETSGSQETQYF	TGTGCCAGCAGTGAGACTAGCGGGAGTCAAGAGACCCAGTACTTC
TRBV18	-	TRBJ2-3	-	CASSPSSSSTTDTQYF	TGTGCCAGCTCACCATCTTCTAGCTCTACCACAGATACGCAGTATTTT
TRBV25-1	-	TRBJ2-3	-	CASSEYNGPSTDTQYF	TGTGCCAGCAGTGAATATAACGGGCCTAGCACAGATACGCAGTATTTT
TRBV13	TRBD2	TRBJ2-1	-	CASSFSSGRAEQFF	TGTGCCAGCAGCTTCAGTAGCGGGAGGGCTGAGCAGTTCTTC
TRBV6-1	-	TRBJ2-6	-	CASSERSSGANVLTF	TGTGCCAGCAGTGAGCGGAGCTCTGGGGCCAACGTCCTGACTTTC
TRBV4-1	TRBD1	TRBJ2-3	-	CASSQEQGVVDTQYF	TGCGCCAGCAGCCAAGAGCAGGGGGTGGTGGATACGCAGTATTTT